These 20 T cell receptor beta chains share one sample of origin, sequenced in a study of blood T cell repertoires in COVID-19. The data were produced by immunoSEQ multiplex PCR, yet TCRdb's version contains in-frame clones alone and is incomplete. The table lists under 15,000 clones, about 73% of them singletons. Specimen: peripheral blood. The receptors stem from a human donor in a cohort sampled during active COVID-19.

CDR3: CASSPSQGAVEKLFF. The CDR3 region has the DNA TGTGCCAGCTCCCCATCCCAGGGGGCGGTAGAAAAACTGTTTTTT. The V gene is TRBV18, the J gene TRBJ1-4; the match to TRBD1 covers 8 bases. The CDR3 is made up of 15 amino acids. From germline, CDR1 is KGHSH and CDR2 LQKENI. V shed 6 bases and J 8 bases; nucleotides not matched to a gene: 11.

The CDR3 DNA sequence: TGCGCCAGCAGCCAGGGTGACCCTGGGGACGGGGAGCTGTTTTTT. Translating it yields CASSQGDPGDGELFF. The chain is built from TRBV5-1 and TRBJ2-2, with D perhaps TRBD1 (5 bases). Trimming removed 4 bases at V and 7 bases at J, with 17 bases between. The CDR3 spans 15 residues. Germline V gene sequence: CDR1 SGHRS, CDR2 YFSETQ.

The CDR3 DNA sequence: TGTGCCAGCAGTGAAAGGTGGAGTCTGTACACCGGGGAGCTGTTTTTT. Its protein is CASSERWSLYTGELFF. The chain combines TRBV6-1 with TRBJ2-2; D remains ambiguous. The CDR3 loop spans 16 amino acids. In germline, CDR1 is MNHNS, CDR2 SASEGT. Trimming removed 2 bases at V and 3 bases at J, with 13 bases between.

The genes are TRBV7-9 and TRBJ1-4, with D perhaps TRBD1 (5 bases). The CDR3 has 14 amino acids. V lost 4 bases and J lost 5, with 11 bases in between. Germline-derived CDR1 and CDR2 are SEHNR and FQNEAQ (reference sequence). The CDR3, as DNA: TGTGCCAGCAGCTCCCCCAGGGTGAATGAAAAACTGTTTTTT. Protein: CASSSPRVNEKLFF.

This chain joins TRBV5-4 and TRBJ2-3; 9 bases fit TRBD2. Germline CDR1 SGHNT, CDR2 YYREEE (reference sequence). V was clipped by 0 bases and J by 5 bases; unmatched bases: 7. This CDR3 contains 16 residues. The chain's CDR3 is CASSLAAGGSLDTQYF. In DNA, the CDR3 is TGTGCCAGCAGCTTGGCAGCGGGGGGCTCCTTAGATACGCAGTATTTT.

Here the CDR3 DNA reads TGTGCCAGCAGCTTACGGCAGACGGGAAGCTCTGGAAACACCATATATTTT. It encodes CASSLRQTGSSGNTIYF. The chain links TRBV7-2 to TRBJ1-3; D is uncertain. This CDR3 has 17 residues. Germline values: CDR1 SGHTA, CDR2 FQGNSA. Between the trimmed V and J ends, which lost 2 bases and 0 bases, there was a span of 14 bases.

The chain joins TRBV29-1 to TRBJ2-7; 8 nucleotides match TRBD1. Germline values: CDR1 SQVTM, CDR2 ANQGSEA. This CDR3 is built from 11 residues. V gave up 4 bases and J gave up 6 bases; unmatched junction bases: 2. The CDR3 reads CSVGQGAEQYF. Here the CDR3 DNA reads TGCAGCGTTGGGCAGGGGGCCGAGCAGTACTTC.

This clone showed up just once. The chain carries TRBV9 and TRBJ2-7, with a possible D match to TRBD1 (5 bases). The germline CDR1 and CDR2 sequences are SGDLS and YYNGEE. Between the trimmed V and J ends, which lost 0 bases and 6 bases, there was a span of 16 bases. The CDR3 contains 15 residues. CDR3: CASSVGNDRVGEQYF. The CDR3 DNA is TGTGCCAGCAGCGTAGGAAATGACAGAGTAGGCGAGCAGTACTTC.

The rearrangement uses TRBV5-1 and TRBJ1-1, with D possibly matching TRBD1 (5 bases). CDR1 SGHRS and CDR2 YFSETQ come from the germline V gene. This CDR3 region has 15 residues. With 4 bases removed from V and 6 bases from J, the gap between germline ends came to 19 bases. DNA of the CDR3: TGCGCCAGCAGCGCCCTGACAGAGGCGGTTTCTGAAGCTTTCTTT. Its protein is CASSALTEAVSEAFF.

The rearrangement joins TRBV11-2 to TRBJ2-7; 9 bases are a match to TRBD1. The V gene end was trimmed by 5 bases and the J gene end by 4 bases; junction bases not matched to a gene: 6. The CDR3 has 14 residues. Per the germline V gene, CDR1 is SGHAT and CDR2 is FQNNGV. The DNA for the CDR3 is TGTGCCAGCAGCCCCTCGACAGGGGGGTACGAGCAGTACTTC. Protein: CASSPSTGGYEQYF.

CDR3 sequence reads: CAWSVHDGYTF. The CDR3 coding sequence is TGTGCCTGGAGTGTACATGATGGCTACACCTTC. The genes are TRBV30 and TRBJ1-2; D is unresolved. V shed 0 bases and J shed 6 bases, with 5 bases lying between them. The CDR3 is 11 amino acids. The V gene's germline CDR1 is GTSNPN and CDR2 SVGIG (reference sequence). Combining the CDR3 with reference TRBV30 and TRBJ1-2 gives the whole variable domain SQTIHQWPATLVQPVGSPLSLECTVEGTSNPNLYWYRQAAGRGLQLLFYSVGIGQISSEVPQNLSASRPQDRQFILSSKKLLLSDSGFYLCAWSVHDGYTFGSGTRLTVV.

Turning to this clone: The same CDR3 also results from other DNA sequences found in this sample. V is TRBV7-2 and J is TRBJ1-5; unclear D gene. This CDR3 is built from 13 residues. V lost 2 bases, J lost 8 bases, and 10 bases lay in between. The germline V gene has CDR1 SGHTA and CDR2 FQGNSA. The CDR3 sequence is CASSLSLGEPQHF. The CDR3 DNA is TGTGCCAGCAGCTTATCTTTGGGCGAGCCCCAGCATTTT.

This clone was picked up one time. The rearrangement joins TRBV6-5 to TRBJ1-2; the match to TRBD1 covers 7 bases. The CDR3 spans 14 residues. Losses at the gene ends were 2 bases for V and 7 bases for J; bases not matched to a gene: 7. Germline assignment: CDR1 MNHEY and CDR2 SVGAGI. In DNA form, the CDR3 reads TGTGCCAGCAGTTACGACAGGGTGACTGGTGGCTACACCTTC. Translating it yields CASSYDRVTGGYTF.

This chain connects TRBV4-2 to TRBJ1-2; 8 bases are a match to TRBD1. The germline gives CDR1 LGHNA, CDR2 YNFKEQ. V was clipped by 2 bases and J by 8 bases; unmatched bases: 7. This CDR3 contains 14 residues. CDR3: CASSQPGQAPGYTF. The CDR3 DNA follows: TGTGCCAGCAGCCAACCGGGACAGGCACCCGGCTACACCTTC.

This clone has only one observation. The chain has TRBV6-5 and TRBJ2-7; weak D call: TRBD1 (7 bases). Germline CDR1 reads MNHEY; CDR2 reads SVGAGI. V was pared by 6 bases and J by 4 bases, with 19 bases between. This CDR3 is built from 15 residues. CDR3 nucleotide sequence: TGTGCCAGCAGCCATTTAGGAGGGGGCCCGTACGAGCAGTACTTC. Translated: CASSHLGGGPYEQYF.

This CDR3 reads CSASSNTEAFF. For the CDR3, the DNA is TGCAGTGCTAGCTCGAACACTGAAGCTTTCTTT. V gene TRBV20-1 combines with J gene TRBJ1-1; D is unclear. This CDR3 region has 11 residues. Germline CDR1 is DFQATT and CDR2 is SNEGSKA (reference sequence). Deletions cut 3 bases from V and 1 base from J, with 3 bases between.

The CDR3 loop is CASRQGEGSSEAFF. CDR3 DNA sequence: TGTGCCAGCAGGCAGGGGGAAGGCTCGTCTGAAGCTTTCTTT. This chain connects TRBV2 to TRBJ1-1; the match to TRBD1 covers 7 bases. Losses at the gene ends were 6 bases for V and 6 bases for J; bases not matched to a gene: 10. In germline, CDR1 is SNHLY, CDR2 FYNNEI. This CDR3 has 14 residues.

This clone was counted between two and nine times. This sequence joins TRBV19 and TRBJ2-3; D is unclear. The V end was cut by 6 bases, the J end by 0 bases, with 7 bases between. CDR1 is LNHDA and CDR2 is SQIVND in the germline V gene (reference sequence). CDR3 length: 13 residues. CDR3 sequence: CASRQTSTDTQYF. The CDR3 nucleotides are TGTGCCAGTAGGCAGACTAGCACAGATACGCAGTATTTT.

This clone was observed once. In nucleotides, the CDR3 is TGTGCCTGGAGTGTACAGGGGCAGCCCCAGCATTTT. Protein sequence: CAWSVQGQPQHF. The chain uses TRBV30 and TRBJ1-5; TRBD1 agrees at 7 bases. CDR3 length equals 12 residues. CDR1 and CDR2 from the germline V gene are GTSNPN and SVGIG (reference sequence). V lost 0 bases, J lost 7 bases, and 0 bases stayed unmatched.

CDR3: CASSSTFGSQTEAFF. The CDR3 nucleotides are TGTGCCAGCAGCTCTACTTTCGGGAGCCAAACTGAAGCTTTCTTT. This chain links TRBV5-5 with TRBJ1-1; no definite D call. V lost 3 bases, J lost 5 bases, and 17 bases lay in between. Germline V gene sequence: CDR1 SGHKS, CDR2 YYEKEE (reference sequence). The CDR3 is 15 residues long.